This T cell receptor (beta chain) emerged from a study of shared clonotypes between healthy human individuals (TCRdb year 2020). Turning to the overall study: The cohort included three men and two women between 18 and 49 years of age. Blood TCR repertoires of four to six healthy adults were deeply sequenced to estimate repertoire size and the extent of clonotype sharing between individuals. Per donor, leukapheresis produced somewhere between about 0.8 and 9 billion PBMCs. Libraries were prepared and TCR repertoires were sequenced by different laboratories using diverse techniques, in order to increase sequencing depth and limit assay-specific biases. For each donor, CD4 naive and CD4 memory were each given three plates, CD8 naive was given two plates, and CD8 memory was given one plate. The paper as a whole reports these results and caveats: Pairwise subsampling led to the expectation that sequencing depth would affect the degree of clonotype sharing among donors. Sampling was restricted to blood, and TCR repertoires in tissue are likely to differ from TCR repertoires in blood. Even with the large sequencing depth, rarefaction of the sorted-subset datasets indicated that sequencing was incomplete. Across four donors, approximately 5% of naive CD4, approximately 3.5% of naive CD8, approximately 2.5% of memory CD4, and 0.3% to 0.45% of memory CD8 clonotypes were shared. Clonotypes shared by all four sorted-subset donors showed higher generation probabilities than non-shared clonotypes. Because the study included a small number of donors, the genetic and exposure-history diversity represented was limited. Naive subsets generally had larger estimated clonotype richness than memory subsets.

In the germline V gene, CDR1 corresponds to MGHRA and CDR2 to YSYEKL. Counted from cysteine to phenylalanine, this CDR3 has 15 amino acids. Only the CDR3 part of the read is kept: 45 bases, read in frame from the first base. The germline V and J ends show losses of 2 bases and 2 bases respectively, and no gene match explains 2 bases of the junction. Using the deep immunoSEQ assay, multiplex PCR amplified TCR CDR3 regions from genomic DNA. Extracted genomic DNA from each cell subset was distributed evenly across all wells of several immunoSEQ 96-well plates, and each plate was treated as a replicate. For sorted subsets, each replicate PCR was loaded with 200 ng genomic DNA, equivalent to about 30,000 T cell genomes. Purified libraries were quantified with a Qubit 3.0 fluorometer, sized on a Bioanalyzer 2100, and re-quantified with the KAPA Library Quantification kit. Every immunoSEQ 96-well plate was sequenced on a separate single-read 150-cycle Illumina NextSeq 550 flow cell. The study's own analysis went as follows. Because only junctional sequences without quality scores were contained in the immunoSEQ output, filtering matching that applied to full-length reads could not be performed. Sequences were annotated with PyIR, a Python wrapper for IgBLAST v1.9, and V/J genes and CDR3 were assigned using IMGT germline references. Reads were filtered out if the reads had weak V/J assignments (E-value above 1e-6), no CDR3, stop codons, out-of-frame junctions, or ambiguous translated residues. V3J clonotypes were defined by identical inferred V gene, J gene, and CDR3 amino acid sequence. Percentage overlap between repertoires was calculated by dividing the number of shared unique clonotypes by the size of the smaller repertoire. Richness of each repertoire was evaluated using RTK rarefaction, the Chao1 estimator, and Recon v2.1 estimates of unobserved clonotypes. OLGA was used to compute generation probabilities for all TCRbeta clonotypes that the gDNA method yielded from a few donors. The clones in this table, taken by TCRdb from immuneACCESS, are in-frame only. Not every clone is retained; where verified, under half of the shortfall comes from an unresolved V gene, and the cause of the rest is unknown. D and trimming were read from the DNA, whereas the V and J calls and clone size are those reported in that table. This sample lists a few million clones; around nine tenths were detected once. The biggest ten clones account for about 0.13% of the sample.

Donors were healthy HIV-negative adults with no recently reported acute infections or vaccinations. All donors were Caucasian adults living in Nashville, Tennessee, USA. CD4+ T cells were enriched by magnetic negative selection, after which naive cells were positively selected on CD45RA and the negative fraction was taken as the memory subset. After blood collection by leukapheresis, PBMCs were isolated using Ficoll-Histopaque density gradient centrifugation and then cryopreserved in the vapor phase of liquid nitrogen. Purity and quantity of every magnetically sorted T cell population were checked by analytical flow cytometry. From each sorted fraction, genomic DNA was isolated and quantified by UV absorbance on a Nanodrop 2000c. Points on this clone: The antigen it binds to is not known. The sample holds no much larger clone one base away, and base qualities are not on file.

The chain joins TRBV4-1 to TRBJ2-2, with 7 middle bases fitting TRBD2. Sequenced sample: naive CD4+ T cells sorted from blood. The cell subset or site label here, explained by the study, means: CD45RA+ positively selected. The TCR was taken from a man between 18 and 35 years old in good health. The CDR3 here reads CASSQSGGNTGELFF. The bases are TGCGCCAGCAGCCAATCGGGGGGAAACACCGGGGAGCTGTTTTTT.